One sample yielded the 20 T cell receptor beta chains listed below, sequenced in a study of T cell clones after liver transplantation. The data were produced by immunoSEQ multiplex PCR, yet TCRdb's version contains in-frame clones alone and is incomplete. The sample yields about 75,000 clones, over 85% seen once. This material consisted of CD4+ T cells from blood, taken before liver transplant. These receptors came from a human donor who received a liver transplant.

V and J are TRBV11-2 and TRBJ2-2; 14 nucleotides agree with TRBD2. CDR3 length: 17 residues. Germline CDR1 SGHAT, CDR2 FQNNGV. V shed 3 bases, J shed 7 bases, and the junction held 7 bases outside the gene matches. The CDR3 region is CASSLTSGRALVGELFF. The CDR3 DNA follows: TGTGCCAGCAGCTTGACTAGCGGGAGGGCCTTGGTCGGGGAGCTGTTTTTT.

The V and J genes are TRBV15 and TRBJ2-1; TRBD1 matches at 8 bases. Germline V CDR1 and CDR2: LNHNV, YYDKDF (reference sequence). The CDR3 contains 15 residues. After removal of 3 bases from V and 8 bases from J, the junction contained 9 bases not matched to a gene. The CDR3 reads CATSRGAGGFDEQFF. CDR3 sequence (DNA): TGTGCCACCAGCAGGGGGGCAGGGGGCTTCGATGAGCAGTTCTTC. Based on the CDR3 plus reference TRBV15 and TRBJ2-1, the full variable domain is DAMVIQNPRYQVTQFGKPVTLSCSQTLNHNVMYWYQQKSSQAPKLLFHYYDKDFNNEADTPDNFQSRRPNTSFCFLDIRSPGLGDTAMYLCATSRGAGGFDEQFFGPGTRLTVL.

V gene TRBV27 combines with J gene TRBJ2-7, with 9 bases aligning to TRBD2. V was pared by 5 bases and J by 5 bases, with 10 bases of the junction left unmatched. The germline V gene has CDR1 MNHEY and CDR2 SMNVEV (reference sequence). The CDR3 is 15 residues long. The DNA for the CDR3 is TGTGCCAGCAGTCTAATCGGGACTAGCAACCACGAGCAGTACTTC. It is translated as CASSLIGTSNHEQYF.

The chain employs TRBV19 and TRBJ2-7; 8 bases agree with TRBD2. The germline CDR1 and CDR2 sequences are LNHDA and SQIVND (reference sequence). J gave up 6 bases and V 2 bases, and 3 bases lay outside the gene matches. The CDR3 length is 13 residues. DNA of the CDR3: TGTGCCAGTAGTATACCGGGAGGGGGCGAGCAGTACTTC. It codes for CASSIPGGGEQYF.

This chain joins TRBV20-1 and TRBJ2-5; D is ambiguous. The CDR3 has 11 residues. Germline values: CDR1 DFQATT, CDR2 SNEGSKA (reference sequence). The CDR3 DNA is TGCAGCGCCGGGCCCCAAGAGACCCAGTACTTC. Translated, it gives CSAGPQETQYF.

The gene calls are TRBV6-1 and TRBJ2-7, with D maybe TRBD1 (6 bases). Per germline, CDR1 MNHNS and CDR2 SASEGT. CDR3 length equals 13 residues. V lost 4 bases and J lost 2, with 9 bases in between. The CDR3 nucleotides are TGTGCCAGCAGTGTACGGGACACCTACGAGCAGTACTTC. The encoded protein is CASSVRDTYEQYF.

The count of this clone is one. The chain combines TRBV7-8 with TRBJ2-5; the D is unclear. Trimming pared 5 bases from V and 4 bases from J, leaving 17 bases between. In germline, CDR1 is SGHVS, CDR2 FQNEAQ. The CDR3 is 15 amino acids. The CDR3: CASSTSRLVAETQYF. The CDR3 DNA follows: TGTGCCAGCAGCACCTCCCGTCTAGTGGCAGAGACCCAGTACTTC.

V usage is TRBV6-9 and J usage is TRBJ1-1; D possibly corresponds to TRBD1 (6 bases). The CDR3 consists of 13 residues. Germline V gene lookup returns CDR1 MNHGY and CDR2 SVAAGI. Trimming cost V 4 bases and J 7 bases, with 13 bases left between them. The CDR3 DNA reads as TGTGCCAGCAGTTCCGTGGACAGAGGTGAAGCTTTCTTT. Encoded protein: CASSSVDRGEAFF.

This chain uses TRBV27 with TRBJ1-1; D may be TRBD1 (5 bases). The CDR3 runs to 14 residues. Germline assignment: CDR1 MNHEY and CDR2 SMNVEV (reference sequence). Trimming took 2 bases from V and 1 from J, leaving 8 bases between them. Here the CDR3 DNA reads TGTGCCAGCAGTTTAATGGGGGGGAACACTGAAGCTTTCTTT. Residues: CASSLMGGNTEAFF.

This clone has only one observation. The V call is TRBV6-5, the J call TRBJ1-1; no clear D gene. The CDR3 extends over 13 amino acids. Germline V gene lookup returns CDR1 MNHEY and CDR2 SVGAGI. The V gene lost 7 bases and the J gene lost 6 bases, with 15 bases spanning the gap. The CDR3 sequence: CASTRRGWPEAFF. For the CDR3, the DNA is TGTGCCAGCACCCGTCGAGGCTGGCCTGAAGCTTTCTTT.

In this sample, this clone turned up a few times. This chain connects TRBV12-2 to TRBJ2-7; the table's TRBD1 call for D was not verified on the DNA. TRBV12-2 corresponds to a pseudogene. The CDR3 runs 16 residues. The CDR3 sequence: CASRLPIPGQEGEQYF. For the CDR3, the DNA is TGTGCAAGTCGCTTACCTATTCCGGGACAGGAGGGCGAGCAGTACTTC.

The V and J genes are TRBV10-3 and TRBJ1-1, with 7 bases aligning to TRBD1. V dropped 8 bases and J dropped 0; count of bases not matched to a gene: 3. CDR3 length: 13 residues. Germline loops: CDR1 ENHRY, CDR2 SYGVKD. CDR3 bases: TGTGCCATCCGACAGGGAGTGAACACTGAAGCTTTCTTT. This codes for CAIRQGVNTEAFF.

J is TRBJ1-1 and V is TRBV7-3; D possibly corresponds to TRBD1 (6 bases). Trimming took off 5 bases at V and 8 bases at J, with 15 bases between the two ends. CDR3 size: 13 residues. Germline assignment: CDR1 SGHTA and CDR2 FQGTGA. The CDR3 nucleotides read TGTGCCAGCAGCCCCACCCCAGGGGTCGAAGCTTTCTTT. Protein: CASSPTPGVEAFF. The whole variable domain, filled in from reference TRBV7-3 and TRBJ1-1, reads GAGVSQTPSNKVTEKGKYVELRCDPISGHTALYWYRQSLGQGPEFLIYFQGTGAADDSGLPNDRFFAVRPEGSVSTLKIQRTERGDSAVYLCASSPTPGVEAFFGQGTRLTVV.

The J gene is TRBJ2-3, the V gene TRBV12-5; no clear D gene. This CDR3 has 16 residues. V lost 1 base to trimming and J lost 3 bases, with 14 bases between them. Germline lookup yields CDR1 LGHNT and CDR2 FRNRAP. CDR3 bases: TGTGCTAGTGGTTTGGGAGGAGCTCTAGGAACAGATACGCAGTATTTT. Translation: CASGLGGALGTDTQYF.

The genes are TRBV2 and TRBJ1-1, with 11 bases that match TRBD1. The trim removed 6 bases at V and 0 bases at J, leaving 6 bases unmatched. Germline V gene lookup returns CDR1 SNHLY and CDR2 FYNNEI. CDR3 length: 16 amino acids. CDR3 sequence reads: CASSFGQGAVNTEAFF. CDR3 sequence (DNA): TGTGCCAGCAGCTTTGGACAGGGGGCAGTGAACACTGAAGCTTTCTTT.

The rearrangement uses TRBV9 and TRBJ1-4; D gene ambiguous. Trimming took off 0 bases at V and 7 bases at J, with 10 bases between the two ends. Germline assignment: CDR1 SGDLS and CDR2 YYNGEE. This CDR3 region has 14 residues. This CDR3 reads CASSVGVGGEKLFF. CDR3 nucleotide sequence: TGTGCCAGCAGCGTAGGAGTTGGCGGTGAAAAACTGTTTTTT.

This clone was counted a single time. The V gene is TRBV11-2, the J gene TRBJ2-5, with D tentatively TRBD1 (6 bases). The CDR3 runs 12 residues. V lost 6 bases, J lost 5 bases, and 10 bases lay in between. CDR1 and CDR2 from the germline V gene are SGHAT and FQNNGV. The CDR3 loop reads CASSPRGETQYF. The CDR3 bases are TGTGCCAGCAGTCCGAGGGGGGAGACCCAGTACTTC.

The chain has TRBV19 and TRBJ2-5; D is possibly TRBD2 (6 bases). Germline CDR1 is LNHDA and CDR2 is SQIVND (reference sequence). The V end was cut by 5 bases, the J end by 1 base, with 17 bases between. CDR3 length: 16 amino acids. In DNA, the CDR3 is TGTGCCAGTAGTGGGGGACGGGGGAACAGCCAAGAGACCCAGTACTTC. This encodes CASSGGRGNSQETQYF.

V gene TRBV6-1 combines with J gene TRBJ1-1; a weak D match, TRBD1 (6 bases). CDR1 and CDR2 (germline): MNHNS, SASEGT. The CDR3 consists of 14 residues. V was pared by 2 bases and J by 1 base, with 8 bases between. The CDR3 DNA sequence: TGTGCCAGCAGTGAAAACAGGGCGAACACTGAAGCTTTCTTT. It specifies CASSENRANTEAFF.

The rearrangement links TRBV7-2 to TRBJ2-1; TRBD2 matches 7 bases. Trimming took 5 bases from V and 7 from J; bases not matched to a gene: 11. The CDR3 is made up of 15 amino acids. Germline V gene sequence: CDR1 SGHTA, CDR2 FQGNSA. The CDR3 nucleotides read TGTGCCAGCAGCCCTATGGGACCCGGGGGGAATGAGCAGTTCTTC. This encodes CASSPMGPGGNEQFF.